The rows below give T cell receptor beta chains drawn from one sample of a study of cytomegalovirus exposure and HLA in healthy donors. Repertoires were generated with immunoSEQ multiplex PCR, while TCRdb's copy carries only in-frame clones and drops some. The specimen's table records about 200,000 clones. Material: PBMCs. All receptors come from a girl aged 2-10 years in good health and CMV-seropositive. The CDR3 runs from the conserved cysteine through the conserved F or W. The D gene is left open where the match is weak.

d_gene: TRBD2; v_gene: TRBV29-1; j_gene: TRBJ2-3; CDR3aa: CSVERTSGTDTQYF; CDR3nt: TGCAGCGTTGAAAGGACTAGCGGCACAGATACGCAGTATTTT
d_gene: .; v_gene: TRBV2; j_gene: TRBJ2-2; CDR3aa: CASTLEGAVGELFF; CDR3nt: TGTGCCAGCACTTTGGAGGGGGCCGTCGGGGAGCTGTTTTTT
d_gene: TRBD1; v_gene: TRBV27; j_gene: TRBJ1-1; CDR3aa: CASSRKTGWYTEAFF; CDR3nt: TGTGCCAGCAGTCGAAAGACAGGGTGGTACACTGAAGCTTTCTTT
d_gene: TRBD1; v_gene: TRBV28; j_gene: TRBJ1-1; CDR3aa: CASSFPQGALVNTEAFF; CDR3nt: TGTGCCAGCAGTTTTCCACAGGGGGCCTTGGTAAACACTGAAGCTTTCTTT
d_gene: .; v_gene: TRBV19; j_gene: TRBJ2-1; CDR3aa: CASSHTSGIGYNEQFF; CDR3nt: TGTGCCAGTAGCCATACTAGTGGGATCGGCTACAATGAGCAGTTCTTC
d_gene: .; v_gene: TRBV5-1; j_gene: TRBJ2-7; CDR3aa: CASSLAGDIFYEQYF; CDR3nt: TGCGCCAGCAGCTTGGCCGGGGACATCTTCTACGAGCAGTACTTC
d_gene: TRBD2; v_gene: TRBV5-4; j_gene: TRBJ2-2; CDR3aa: CASSLPLIAGGGGELFF; CDR3nt: TGTGCCAGCAGCTTGCCCCTCATAGCGGGAGGGGGCGGGGAGCTGTTTTTT
d_gene: TRBD2; v_gene: TRBV27; j_gene: TRBJ2-3; CDR3aa: CASSLSKPGLAGGLRDTQYF; CDR3nt: TGTGCCAGCAGTTTATCGAAGCCGGGACTAGCGGGAGGGCTAAGGGATACGCAGTATTTT
d_gene: TRBD2; v_gene: TRBV5-1; j_gene: TRBJ2-7; CDR3aa: CASSLSLREGSYEQYF; CDR3nt: TGCGCCAGCAGCTTGTCTCTTCGGGAGGGGAGCTACGAGCAGTACTTC
d_gene: .; v_gene: TRBV9; j_gene: TRBJ1-5; CDR3aa: CASSGAGQNQPQHF; CDR3nt: TGTGCCAGCAGCGGGGCAGGGCAGAATCAGCCCCAGCATTTT
d_gene: TRBD2; v_gene: TRBV6-1; j_gene: TRBJ2-1; CDR3aa: CALARPGGLVNEQFF; CDR3nt: TGTGCCTTAGCCCGCCCGGGGGGACTAGTCAATGAGCAGTTCTTC
d_gene: .; v_gene: TRBV2; j_gene: TRBJ1-1; CDR3aa: CASSAGDGTEAFF; CDR3nt: TGTGCCAGCAGTGCGGGGGACGGCACTGAAGCTTTCTTT
d_gene: .; v_gene: TRBV10-3; j_gene: TRBJ2-1; CDR3aa: CAISGFSGVYNEQFF; CDR3nt: TGTGCCATCAGTGGGTTCTCCGGGGTCTACAATGAGCAGTTCTTC
d_gene: .; v_gene: TRBV6-5; j_gene: TRBJ1-6; CDR3aa: CASSSLDSPLHF; CDR3nt: TGTGCCAGCAGTTCCCTAGATTCACCCCTCCACTTT
d_gene: .; v_gene: TRBV2; j_gene: TRBJ1-2; CDR3aa: CASSSTNYGYTF; CDR3nt: TGTGCCAGCAGTTCTACTAACTATGGCTACACCTTC
d_gene: .; v_gene: TRBV4-1; j_gene: TRBJ2-3; CDR3aa: CASSQDRFGGTDTQYF; CDR3nt: TGCGCCAGCAGCCAAGATCGTTTCGGGGGCACAGATACGCAGTATTTT
d_gene: TRBD2; v_gene: TRBV10-3; j_gene: TRBJ2-3; CDR3aa: CAIRAGLAPDTQYF; CDR3nt: TGTGCCATCAGGGCCGGACTAGCCCCAGATACGCAGTATTTT
d_gene: TRBD1; v_gene: TRBV7-9; j_gene: TRBJ1-2; CDR3aa: CASRDSLGYGYTF; CDR3nt: TGTGCCAGTAGGGACAGCTTGGGATATGGCTACACCTTC
d_gene: .; v_gene: TRBV29-1; j_gene: TRBJ1-2; CDR3aa: CSVVGRGAGGYTF; CDR3nt: TGCAGCGTTGTGGGCCGGGGGGCAGGTGGCTACACCTTC
d_gene: .; v_gene: TRBV13; j_gene: TRBJ2-7; CDR3aa: CASSLRIQQNYEQYF; CDR3nt: TGTGCCAGCAGCCTCAGGATCCAGCAGAACTACGAGCAGTACTTC
d_gene: .; v_gene: TRBV18; j_gene: TRBJ1-3; CDR3aa: CASSPPLGNTIYF; CDR3nt: TGTGCCAGCTCACCACCCTTAGGAAACACCATATATTTT
d_gene: TRBD1; v_gene: TRBV27; j_gene: TRBJ1-3; CDR3aa: CASWRGQGGLGGNTIYF; CDR3nt: TGTGCCAGCTGGAGGGGGCAGGGGGGTTTGGGCGGAAACACCATATATTTT
d_gene: .; v_gene: TRBV29-1; j_gene: TRBJ2-1; CDR3aa: CSVNNWAGNGEQFF; CDR3nt: TGCAGCGTAAATAACTGGGCAGGCAACGGTGAGCAGTTCTTC
d_gene: TRBD1; v_gene: TRBV7-2; j_gene: TRBJ2-1; CDR3aa: CASSLGTGGHNEQFF; CDR3nt: TGTGCCAGCAGCTTGGGGACAGGGGGCCACAATGAGCAGTTCTTC
d_gene: TRBD1; v_gene: TRBV27; j_gene: TRBJ1-2; CDR3aa: CASSRQGGDGYTF; CDR3nt: TGTGCCAGCAGTAGACAGGGTGGCGATGGCTACACCTTC
d_gene: .; v_gene: TRBV11-2; j_gene: TRBJ2-2; CDR3aa: CASSLQVDTGELFF; CDR3nt: TGTGCCAGCAGCTTGCAGGTGGACACCGGGGAGCTGTTTTTT
d_gene: TRBD2; v_gene: TRBV5-1; j_gene: TRBJ2-2; CDR3aa: CASTDGTSGRTGELFF; CDR3nt: TGCGCCAGCACGGACGGGACTAGCGGGAGGACCGGGGAGCTGTTTTTT
d_gene: .; v_gene: TRBV7-9; j_gene: TRBJ2-3; CDR3aa: CASNPGAEDTQYF; CDR3nt: TGTGCCAGCAACCCAGGGGCGGAAGATACGCAGTATTTT
d_gene: TRBD2; v_gene: TRBV4-2; j_gene: TRBJ2-1; CDR3aa: CASSQPTSGRENEQFF; CDR3nt: TGTGCCAGCAGCCAGCCCACTAGCGGGAGGGAAAATGAGCAGTTCTTC
d_gene: TRBD2; v_gene: TRBV4-2; j_gene: TRBJ2-1; CDR3aa: CASSQDSKGAGAINEQFF; CDR3nt: TGTGCCAGCAGCCAAGATAGTAAGGGAGCGGGAGCCATCAATGAGCAGTTCTTC
d_gene: .; v_gene: TRBV7-2; j_gene: TRBJ2-5; CDR3aa: CASSLNGVEETQYF; CDR3nt: TGTGCCAGCAGCTTAAACGGGGTGGAAGAGACCCAGTACTTC
d_gene: TRBD1; v_gene: TRBV4-1; j_gene: TRBJ1-4; CDR3aa: CASSLGQGEGEKLFF; CDR3nt: TGCGCCAGCAGCCTCGGACAGGGCGAGGGTGAAAAACTGTTTTTT
d_gene: TRBD1; v_gene: TRBV5-1; j_gene: TRBJ1-2; CDR3aa: CASSMTGTGTNYGYTF; CDR3nt: TGCGCCAGCAGCATGACCGGGACAGGGACTAACTATGGCTACACCTTC
d_gene: TRBD2; v_gene: TRBV5-4; j_gene: TRBJ2-1; CDR3aa: CASSLRGAGGGSSYNEQFF; CDR3nt: TGTGCCAGCAGCTTAAGGGGCGCGGGAGGGGGGAGCTCCTACAATGAGCAGTTCTTC